This passage covers 7 T cell receptor beta chains from one sample sequenced in a study of CD8+CD57+ T cells in acquired aplastic anemia (dated by TCRdb to between 2017 and 2018). Reads for this sample came from an Illumina HiSeq 2000. TCR beta VDJ combination and CDR3 sequence profiling used genomic DNA as the template. The public reads were run again by TCRdb, first through fastp at Q25 and then through MiXCR, and only productive beta chains were kept. Records with the same CDR3 protein are collapsed into one entry carrying the most frequent genes and DNA. For this sample the table gives around 130,000 distinct CDR3 sequences, of which under 65% were detected only once. Clones ranked in the top ten supply around 27% of the sample. Expansion of CD8+CD57+ cells had been shown by flow cytometry in the patients chosen for sequencing. The source material was sorted CD4+, CD8+, or CD8+CD57+ T cells (not recorded which) from PBMCs. The source is a human donor with aplastic anemia.

This rearrangement joins TRBV2 to TRBJ2-7; tentative D call: TRBD1 (6 bases). CDR3 length: 14 residues. The V gene lost 8 bases and the J gene lost 6 bases, with 20 bases spanning the gap. CDR1 SNHLY and CDR2 FYNNEI come from the germline V gene. The CDR3 is CASRRTVIVSEQYF. CDR3 DNA: TGTGCCAGCCGCCGGACAGTAATAGTCTCCGAGCAGTACTTC.

The V and J genes are TRBV7-9 and TRBJ2-7, with D hard to call. The V end lost 3 bases, the J end lost 5 bases, and 14 bases lay between the germline ends. The CDR3 runs 14 residues. Germline V gene sequence: CDR1 SEHNR, CDR2 FQNEAQ (reference sequence). CDR3 sequence reads: CASSFVPGPHEQYF. DNA for the CDR3: TGTGCCAGCAGCTTCGTTCCAGGCCCCCACGAGCAGTACTTC.

Many counts were recorded for this clonotype. The V call is TRBV19, the J call TRBJ1-2; maybe TRBD1 (6 bases). The CDR3 consists of 18 residues. Germline V CDR1 and CDR2: LNHDA, SQIVND (reference sequence). Between the trimmed V and J ends, which lost 3 bases and 8 bases, there was a span of 28 bases. This chain's CDR3 is CASSMSKSFGGANKGYTF. In DNA form, the CDR3 reads TGTGCCAGTAGTATGAGTAAATCTTTTGGGGGCGCGAATAAAGGCTACACCTTC.

The chain is built from TRBV6-2 or TRBV6-3 and TRBJ2-3; no firm D call. V was pared by 0 bases and J by 2 bases, with 15 bases between. The germline gives CDR1 MNHEY, CDR2 SVGEGT. This CDR3 comprises 17 residues. The CDR3 region has the DNA TGTGCCAGCAGTTACTCGATCGCGGATTCTAACACAGATACGCAGTATTTT. Translated: CASSYSIADSNTDTQYF.

This clonotype was seen repeatedly, ten times or more. V and J are TRBV7-9 and TRBJ1-1, with unresolved D. V lost 5 bases, J lost 12 bases, and 22 bases lay in between. Germline V lookup: CDR1 SEHNR, CDR2 FQNEAQ (reference sequence). The CDR3 has 14 residues. In DNA form, the CDR3 reads TGTGCCAGCAGCCCCCCCATCGGGGTCCGAGGGACTTTCTTT. It translates to CASSPPIGVRGTFF.

Many counts were recorded for this clonotype. J is TRBJ1-1 and V is TRBV20-1; D is unresolved. V was trimmed by 0 bases and J by 1 base, leaving 18 bases between them. Germline CDR1 reads DFQATT; CDR2 reads SNEGSKA (reference sequence). This CDR3 spans 17 amino acids. The CDR3 DNA sequence: TGCAGTGCTAGAGACGAGAATAAGGACCGAGAGAACACTGAAGCTTTCTTT. It codes for CSARDENKDRENTEAFF.

There are a few counts of this clonotype. The DNA is omitted, as the CDR3 cannot be located on it reliably, and the CDR3 follows TCRdb's listing. The rearrangement uses TRBV12-3 or TRBV12-4 and TRBJ2-7; the DNA was not compared with TRBD2, the D call given in the table. Termini included, the CDR3 measures 15 amino acids. This CDR3 is CASSSSDLALYEQYF.